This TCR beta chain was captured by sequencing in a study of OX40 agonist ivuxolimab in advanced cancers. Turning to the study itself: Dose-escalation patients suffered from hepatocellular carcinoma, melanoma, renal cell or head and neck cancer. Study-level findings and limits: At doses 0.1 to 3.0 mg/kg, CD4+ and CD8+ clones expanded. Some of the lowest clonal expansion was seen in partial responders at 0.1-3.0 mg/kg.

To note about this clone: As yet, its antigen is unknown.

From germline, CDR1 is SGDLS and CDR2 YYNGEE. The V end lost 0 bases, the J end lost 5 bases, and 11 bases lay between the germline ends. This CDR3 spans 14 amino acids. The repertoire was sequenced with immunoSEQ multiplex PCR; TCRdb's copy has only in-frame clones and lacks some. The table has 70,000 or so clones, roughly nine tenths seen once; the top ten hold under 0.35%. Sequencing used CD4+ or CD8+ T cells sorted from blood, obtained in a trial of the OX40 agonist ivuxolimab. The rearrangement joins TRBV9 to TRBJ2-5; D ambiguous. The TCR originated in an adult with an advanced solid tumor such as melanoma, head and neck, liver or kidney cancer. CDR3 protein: CASSVDDARETQYF. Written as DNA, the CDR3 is TGTGCCAGCAGCGTAGATGACGCCAGGGAGACCCAGTACTTC.